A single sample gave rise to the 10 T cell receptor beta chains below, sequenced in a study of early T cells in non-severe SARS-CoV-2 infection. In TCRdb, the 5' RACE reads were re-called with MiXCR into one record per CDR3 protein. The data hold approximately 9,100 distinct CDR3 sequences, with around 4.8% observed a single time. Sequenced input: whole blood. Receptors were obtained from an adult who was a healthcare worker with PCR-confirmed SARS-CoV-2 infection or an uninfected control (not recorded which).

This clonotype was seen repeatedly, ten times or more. This chain's CDR3 is CASSLGLRGTEAFF. In nucleotides, the CDR3 is TGTGCCAGCAGCTTAGGTCTAAGGGGGACTGAAGCTTTCTTT. The V gene is TRBV11-3, the J gene TRBJ1-1; D is possibly TRBD1 (6 bases). Germline lookup yields CDR1 SGHNT and CDR2 YENEEA. Trimming removed 1 base from V and 5 bases from J, with 11 bases in between. The CDR3 has 14 residues.

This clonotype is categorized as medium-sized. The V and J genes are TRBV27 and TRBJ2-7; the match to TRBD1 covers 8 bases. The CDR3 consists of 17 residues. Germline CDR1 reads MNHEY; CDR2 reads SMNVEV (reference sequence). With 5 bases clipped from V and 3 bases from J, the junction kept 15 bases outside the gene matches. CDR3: CASSLRWPGTGNYEQYF. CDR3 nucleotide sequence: TGTGCCAGCAGTCTAAGGTGGCCCGGGACAGGCAACTACGAGCAGTACTTC.

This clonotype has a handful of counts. The CDR3 loop is CSVWNGQETQYF. The CDR3 DNA follows: TGCAGCGTTTGGAACGGCCAAGAGACCCAGTACTTC. The chain couples TRBV29-1 to TRBJ2-5; D is uncertain. Per germline, CDR1 SQVTM and CDR2 ANQGSEA. The V end lost 5 bases, the J end lost 1 base, and 8 bases lay between the germline ends. This CDR3 has 12 amino acids.

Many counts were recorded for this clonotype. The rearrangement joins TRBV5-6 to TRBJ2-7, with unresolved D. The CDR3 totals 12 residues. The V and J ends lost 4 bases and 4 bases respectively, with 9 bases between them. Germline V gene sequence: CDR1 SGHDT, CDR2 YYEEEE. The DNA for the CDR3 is TGTGCCAGCAGCGAACGGAGTTACGAGCAGTACGTC. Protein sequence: CASSERSYEQYV.

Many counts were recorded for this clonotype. CDR3 DNA: TGCAGTGCCGGTGCGCTAGGACTTGGCTACACCTTC. It codes for CSAGALGLGYTF. V is TRBV20-1 and J is TRBJ1-2; D not certain. The germline CDR1 and CDR2 sequences are DFQATT and SNEGSKA (reference sequence). This CDR3 has 12 amino acids. V gave up 6 bases and J gave up 7 bases, with 15 bases separating them.

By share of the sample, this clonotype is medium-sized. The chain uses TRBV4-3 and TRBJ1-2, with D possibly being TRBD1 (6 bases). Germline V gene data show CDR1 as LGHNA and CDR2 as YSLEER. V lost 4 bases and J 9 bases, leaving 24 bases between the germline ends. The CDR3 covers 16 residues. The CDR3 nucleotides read TGCGCCAGCAGCCCCTCTTTGAAGGGGGGTATGGGTAGCTACACCTTC. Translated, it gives CASSPSLKGGMGSYTF.

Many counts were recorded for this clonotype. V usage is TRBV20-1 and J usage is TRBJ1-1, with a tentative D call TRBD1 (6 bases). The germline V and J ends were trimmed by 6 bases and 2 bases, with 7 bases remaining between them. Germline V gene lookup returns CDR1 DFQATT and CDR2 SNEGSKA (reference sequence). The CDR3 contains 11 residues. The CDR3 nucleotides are TGCAGTGCACAGGGAAACACTGAAGCTTTCTTT. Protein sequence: CSAQGNTEAFF.

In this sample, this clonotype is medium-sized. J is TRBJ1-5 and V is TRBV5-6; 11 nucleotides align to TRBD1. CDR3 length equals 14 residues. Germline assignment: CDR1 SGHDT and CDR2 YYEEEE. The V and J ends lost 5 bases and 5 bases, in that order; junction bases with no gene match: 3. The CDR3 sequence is CASRLGQGDQPQHF. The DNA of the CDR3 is TGTGCCAGCAGACTGGGACAGGGGGATCAGCCCCAGCATTTT.

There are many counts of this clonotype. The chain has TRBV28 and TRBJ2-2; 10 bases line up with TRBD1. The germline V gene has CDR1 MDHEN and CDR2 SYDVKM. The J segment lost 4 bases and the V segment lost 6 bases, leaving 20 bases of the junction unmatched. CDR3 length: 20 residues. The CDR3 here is CASSPPDRGVAIRGTGELFF. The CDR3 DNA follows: TGTGCCAGCAGCCCCCCGGACAGGGGGGTAGCTATACGGGGCACCGGGGAGCTGTTTTTT.

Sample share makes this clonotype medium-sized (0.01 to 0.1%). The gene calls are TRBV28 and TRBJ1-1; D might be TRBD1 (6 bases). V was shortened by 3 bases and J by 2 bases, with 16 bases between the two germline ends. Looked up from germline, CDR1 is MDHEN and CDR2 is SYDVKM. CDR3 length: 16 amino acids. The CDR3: CASSLNLGGANTEAFF. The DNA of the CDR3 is TGTGCCAGCAGTTTGAATTTGGGGGGCGCAAACACTGAAGCTTTCTTT. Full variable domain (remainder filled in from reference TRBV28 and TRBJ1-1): DVKVTQSSRYLVKRTGEKVFLECVQDMDHENMFWYRQDPGLGLRLIYFSYDVKMKEKGDIPEGYSVSREKKERFSLILESASTNQTSMYLCASSLNLGGANTEAFFGQGTRLTVV.